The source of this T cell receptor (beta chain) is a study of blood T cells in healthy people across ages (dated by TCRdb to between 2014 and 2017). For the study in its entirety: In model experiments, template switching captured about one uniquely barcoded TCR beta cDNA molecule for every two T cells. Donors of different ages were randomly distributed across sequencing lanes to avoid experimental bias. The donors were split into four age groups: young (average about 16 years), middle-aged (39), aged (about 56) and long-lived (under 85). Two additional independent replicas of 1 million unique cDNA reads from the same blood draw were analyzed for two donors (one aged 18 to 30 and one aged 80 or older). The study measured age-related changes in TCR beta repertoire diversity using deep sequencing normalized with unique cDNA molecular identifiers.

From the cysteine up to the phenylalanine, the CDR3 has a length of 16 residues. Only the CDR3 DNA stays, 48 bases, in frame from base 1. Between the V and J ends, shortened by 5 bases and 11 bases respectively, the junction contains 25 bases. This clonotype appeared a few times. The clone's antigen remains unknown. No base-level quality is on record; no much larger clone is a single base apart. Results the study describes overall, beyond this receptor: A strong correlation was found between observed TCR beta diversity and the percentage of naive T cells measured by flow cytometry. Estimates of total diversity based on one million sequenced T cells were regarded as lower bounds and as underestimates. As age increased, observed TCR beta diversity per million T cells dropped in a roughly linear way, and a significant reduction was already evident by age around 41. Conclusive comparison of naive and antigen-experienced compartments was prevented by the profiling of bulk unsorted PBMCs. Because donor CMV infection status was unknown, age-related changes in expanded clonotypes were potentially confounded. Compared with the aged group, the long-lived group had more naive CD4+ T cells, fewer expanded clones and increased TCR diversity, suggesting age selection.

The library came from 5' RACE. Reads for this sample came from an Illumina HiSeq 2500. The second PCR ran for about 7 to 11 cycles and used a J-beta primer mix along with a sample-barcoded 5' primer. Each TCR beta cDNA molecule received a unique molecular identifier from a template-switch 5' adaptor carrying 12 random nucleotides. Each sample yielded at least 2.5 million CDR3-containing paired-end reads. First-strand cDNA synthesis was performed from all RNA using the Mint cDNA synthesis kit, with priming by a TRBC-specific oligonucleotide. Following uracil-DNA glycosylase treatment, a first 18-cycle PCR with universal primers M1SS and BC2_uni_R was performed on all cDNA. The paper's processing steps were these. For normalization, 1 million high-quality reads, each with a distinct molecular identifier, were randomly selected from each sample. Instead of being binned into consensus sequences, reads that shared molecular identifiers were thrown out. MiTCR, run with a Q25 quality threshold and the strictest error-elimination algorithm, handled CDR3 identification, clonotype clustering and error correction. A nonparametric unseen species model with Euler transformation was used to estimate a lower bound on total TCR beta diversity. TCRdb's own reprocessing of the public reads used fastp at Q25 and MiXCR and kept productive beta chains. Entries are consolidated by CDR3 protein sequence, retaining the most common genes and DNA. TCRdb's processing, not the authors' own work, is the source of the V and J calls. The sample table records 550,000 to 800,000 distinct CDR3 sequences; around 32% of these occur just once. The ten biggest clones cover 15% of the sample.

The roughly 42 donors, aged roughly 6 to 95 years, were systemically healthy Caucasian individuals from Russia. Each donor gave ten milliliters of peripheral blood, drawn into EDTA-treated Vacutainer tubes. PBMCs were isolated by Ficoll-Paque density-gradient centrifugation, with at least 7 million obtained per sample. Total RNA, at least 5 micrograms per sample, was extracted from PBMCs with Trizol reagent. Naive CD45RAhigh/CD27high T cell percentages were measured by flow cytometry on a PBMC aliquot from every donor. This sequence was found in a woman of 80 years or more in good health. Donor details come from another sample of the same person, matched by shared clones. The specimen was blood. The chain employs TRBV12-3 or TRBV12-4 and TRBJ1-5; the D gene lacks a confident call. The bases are TGTGCCAGCAGTCCCGACCGTGGGCAGGTCCCGGGAGCCCAGCATTTT. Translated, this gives CASSPDRGQVPGAQHF.